This is a list of T cell receptor beta chains from one sample in a study of beta chain features in type 1 diabetes. Method: immunoSEQ multiplex PCR; TCRdb's copy keeps in-frame clones and lacks some. The data contain 95,000 to 150,000 clones, about 18% of them singletons. Sequencing was performed on central memory CD4+ T cells from blood. The receptors originated from a man aged 18 to 35 with type 1 diabetes. The CDR3 runs from the conserved cysteine through the conserved F or W. D genes are given only for firm matches. Rows may omit the clone size; those that give it use once, few, many or a size class.

>NA|TRBJ2-5|NA|TRBV27|12
TGTGCCAGCAGCTCGGACGGTGGGGCCCAGTACTTC
CASSSDGGAQYF
>few|TRBJ2-2|TRBD2|TRBV5-1|15
TGCGCCAGCAGCTTGACTAGCGGGGAGACCGGGGAGCTGTTTTTT
CASSLTSGETGELFF
>NA|TRBJ2-2|TRBD1|TRBV19|15
TGTGCCAGCCGCTTAGCGACAGGGTCCACCGGGGAGCTGTTTTTT
CASRLATGSTGELFF
>few|TRBJ2-5|NA|TRBV6-5|13
TGTGCCAGCAAAGGGCCAGTACAAGAGACCCAGTACTTC
CASKGPVQETQYF
>NA|TRBJ1-4|TRBD1|TRBV5-1|17
TGCGCCAGCAGCCGAGGACAGGGGGCGAGTAACGATGAAAAACTGTTTTTT
CASSRGQGASNDEKLFF
>NA|TRBJ2-3|NA|TRBV11-3|15
TGTGCCAGCAGCTTAGATCCAGGAGGGGCAGATACGCAGTATTTT
CASSLDPGGADTQYF
>NA|TRBJ2-5|NA|TRBV25-1|14
TGTGCCAGCAGTGAAAGGACCCACCAAGAGACCCAGTACTTC
CASSERTHQETQYF
>NA|TRBJ1-5|NA|TRBV9|15
TGTGCCAGCAGCGTAGCTGGGGGGGCGAATCAGCCCCAGCATTTT
CASSVAGGANQPQHF
>NA|TRBJ1-2|NA|TRBV27|15
TGTGCCAGCAGTTTATGGGGCCGTGAACACTATGGCTACACCTTC
CASSLWGREHYGYTF
>few|TRBJ2-4|NA|TRBV5-4|16
TGTGCCAGCAGCTTGGTACATCCTGGGGACAAAAACATTCAGTACTTC
CASSLVHPGDKNIQYF
>NA|TRBJ2-7|NA|TRBV30|14
TGTGCCTGGAGTGTAGGTACAGGGCTCGGCGAGCAGTACTTC
CAWSVGTGLGEQYF
>NA|TRBJ2-1|NA|TRBV6-5|11
TGTGCCAGCAGACAGGGCAATGAGCAGTTCTTC
CASRQGNEQFF
>NA|TRBJ2-3|NA|TRBV29-1|12
TGCAGCGTTCGAAGGGGCCCAGATACGCAGTATTTT
CSVRRGPDTQYF
>few|TRBJ2-7|NA|TRBV20-1|11
TGCAGTATCGGACCGCTCTACGAGCAGTACTTC
CSIGPLYEQYF
>few|TRBJ2-2|NA|TRBV29-1|15
TGCAGCGGAACCAGGGGCCCCTCGAACACCGGGGAGCTGTTTTTT
CSGTRGPSNTGELFF
>NA|TRBJ2-3|NA|TRBV6-1|12
TGTGCCAGCAGGCAGGACACAGATACGCAGTATTTT
CASRQDTDTQYF
>few|TRBJ2-3|NA|TRBV7-2|11
TGTGCCAGCAGCTTAATAGATACGCAGTATTTT
CASSLIDTQYF
>NA|TRBJ2-3|NA|TRBV29-1|16
TGCAGCGCTAGGATCGGGAGCGGGCCTGTCACAGATACGCAGTATTTT
CSARIGSGPVTDTQYF
>NA|TRBJ2-3|NA|TRBV19|14
TGTGCCAGTAGGGGGACATATAGCACAGATACGCAGTATTTT
CASRGTYSTDTQYF
>NA|TRBJ2-1|TRBD2|TRBV9|16
TGTGCCAGCAGCGTATCCGGGACTAGCGGTTACAATGAGCAGTTCTTC
CASSVSGTSGYNEQFF
>NA|TRBJ1-2|NA|TRBV6-1|14
TGTGCCAGCAGTGGTGGAGGCAGGGCGGGTGGCTACACCTTC
CASSGGGRAGGYTF
>many|TRBJ2-7|TRBD1|TRBV27|15
TGTGCCAGCAGTGCAAGGACAGGGTTGAACTACGAGCAGTACTTC
CASSARTGLNYEQYF
>NA|TRBJ2-7|NA|TRBV7-9|15
TGTGCCAGCAGCCGAGGTTGGAGCGGATCCTACGAGCAGTACTTC
CASSRGWSGSYEQYF
>many|TRBJ2-2|TRBD2|TRBV7-6|14
TGTGCCAGCCTAAGGGCTAGCGGCACCGGGGAGCTGTTTTTT
CASLRASGTGELFF
>few|TRBJ1-1|TRBD1|TRBV30|13
TGTGCCTGGAGGGACAGGGCGAACACTGAAGCTTTCTTT
CAWRDRANTEAFF
>few|TRBJ2-1|TRBD1|TRBV18|15
TGTGCCAGCTCACCCCTCGAGGGGGCGGGCAATGAGCAGTTCTTC
CASSPLEGAGNEQFF
>few|TRBJ1-1|NA|TRBV29-1|13
TGCAGCGTCCTGAGGACGAACCGGGCTGAAGCTTTCTTT
CSVLRTNRAEAFF
>NA|TRBJ2-3|TRBD2|TRBV4-1|16
TGCGCCAGCAGCCTCGGGACTAGCGGGGGCGGGGATACGCAGTATTTT
CASSLGTSGGGDTQYF
>few|TRBJ1-4|NA|TRBV7-2|16
TGTGCCAGCAGCCCCAGGTCGGCAGGGACTAATGAAAAACTGTTTTTT
CASSPRSAGTNEKLFF
>NA|TRBJ1-2|NA|TRBV27|9
TGTGCCAGCAGTTTACCTCTTGCTTTC
CASSLPLAF
>NA|TRBJ2-6|NA|TRBV2|15
TGTGCCAGCAGTGCCCAGATCTCTGGGGCCAACGTCCTGACTTTC
CASSAQISGANVLTF
>NA|TRBJ2-7|TRBD1|TRBV27|13
TGTGCCAGCAGATTCCGACAGGGGCACGAGCAGTACTTC
CASRFRQGHEQYF
>many|TRBJ2-1|NA|TRBV5-1|16
TGCGCCAGCAGCTTGGACCTCGGAAGCTCCTACAATGAGCAGTTCTTC
CASSLDLGSSYNEQFF
>few|TRBJ1-6|NA|TRBV7-9|13
TGTGCCAGCAGCTTACAGGCGACTTCACCCCTCCACTTT
CASSLQATSPLHF
>few|TRBJ1-1|NA|TRBV19|15
TGTGCCAGTAGGTCTGATCCTCTCTACGACACTGAAGCTTTCTTT
CASRSDPLYDTEAFF
>NA|TRBJ1-2|TRBD1|TRBV6-5|14
TGTGCCAGCAGGCAGGGACAGGGGATTGGTGGCTACACCTTC
CASRQGQGIGGYTF
>once|TRBJ2-5|NA|TRBV6-5|16
TGTGCCAGCAGTTACTCGGCTGGGGCAGGGGAAGAGACCCAGTACTTC
CASSYSAGAGEETQYF
>NA|TRBJ1-5|NA|TRBV5-1|14
TGCGCCAGCAGCTTGGGACTAGACAATCAGCCCCAGCATTTT
CASSLGLDNQPQHF
>NA|TRBJ2-3|TRBD2|TRBV30|17
TGTGCCTGGAGTATCCTGGGACTAGCGGGAGAGGGGGATACGCAGTATTTT
CAWSILGLAGEGDTQYF
>few|TRBJ1-2|NA|TRBV16|13
TGTGCCAGCAGCCAGCGACAGACCTATGGCTACACCTTC
CASSQRQTYGYTF
>few|TRBJ2-1|NA|TRBV7-2|11
TGTGCCAGCAGTCCCTACAATGAGCAGTTCTTC
CASSPYNEQFF
>few|TRBJ2-1|NA|TRBV18|12
TGTGCCAGCTCGCCATGGGACTCCGAGCAGTTCTTC
CASSPWDSEQFF
>few|TRBJ2-7|NA|TRBV6-5|13
TGTGCCAGCACTCCTCCGGGCGGCTACGAGCAGTACTTC
CASTPPGGYEQYF
>few|TRBJ1-1|NA|TRBV7-2|14
TGTGCCAGCAGCCAAGATTGGAGGAACACTGAAGCTTTCTTT
CASSQDWRNTEAFF
>many|TRBJ1-6|TRBD1|TRBV7-2|15
TGTGCCAGCAGCTCTGGACAGGGGTTAGGTTCACCCCTCCACTTT
CASSSGQGLGSPLHF
>NA|TRBJ1-2|NA|TRBV25-1|14
TGTGCCAGCAGTGAACAGGGGACCGGCTATGGCTACACCTTC
CASSEQGTGYGYTF
>few|TRBJ1-3|NA|TRBV28|15
TGTGCCAGCAGTTTATGGCCAGGGGAGGGTCACACCATATATTTT
CASSLWPGEGHTIYF